Presented here are 8 T cell receptor beta chains from one specimen sequenced in a study of T-cell reconstitution after alpha-beta-depleted transplantation in children. As it was prepared, the TCRbeta library received unique molecular identifiers. From the PCR reads, TCRdb called clonotypes with MiXCR, one entry per CDR3 protein. This sample has 200,000 to 250,000 distinct CDR3 sequences; roughly a tenth occur once, and the top ten carry 28%. The sequencing used PBMCs, collected before TCRalphabeta/CD19-depleted stem cell transplant. These TCRs come from a child less than two years old with acute myeloid leukemia, due to receive a stem cell transplant.

This clonotype occurred many times. V gene TRBV6-5 combines with J gene TRBJ2-1; D is possibly TRBD1 (7 bases). Germline values: CDR1 MNHEY, CDR2 SVGAGI. Deletions cut 6 bases from V and 0 bases from J, with 15 bases between. This CDR3 is built from 16 residues. CDR3 sequence: CASRRDSRSSYNEQFF. The CDR3 DNA reads TGTGCCAGCAGGCGGGACAGCAGAAGCTCCTACAATGAGCAGTTCTTC.

This clonotype was detected ten times or more. At one end, the junction sequence differs from germline, possibly due to a read error. The chain employs TRBV7-7 and TRBJ2-1; D possibly uses TRBD1 or TRBD2 (6 bases each). CDR3 length: 13 residues. Germline CDR1 SSHAT, CDR2 FNYEAQ (reference sequence). The DNA for the CDR3 is TGTGCTAGCAGCCCGCTTAGGGGGGATGAGCAGTTCTTC. Translated, it gives CASSPLRGDEQFF.

This clonotype was picked up a small number of times. This CDR3 is CSVLTVSSYEQYF. CDR3 DNA: TGCAGCGTCTTGACAGTCAGCTCCTACGAGCAGTACTTC. This chain links TRBV29-1 with TRBJ2-7, with D perhaps matching TRBD1 (5 bases). In germline, CDR1 is SQVTM, CDR2 ANQGSEA. This CDR3 is built from 13 residues. V was trimmed by 6 bases and J by 0 bases, leaving 12 bases between them.

This clonotype came up many times. The chain employs TRBV2 and TRBJ1-5; D not resolved. The length of the CDR3 is 15 residues. Germline V gene lookup returns CDR1 SNHLY and CDR2 FYNNEI. V dropped 1 base and J dropped 1 base, with 8 bases sitting between them. The CDR3 coding sequence is TGTGCCAGCAGTGAAGGGGCAGCCAGCAATCAGCCCCAGCATTTT. Amino acids: CASSEGAASNQPQHF. Full variable domain (missing parts from reference TRBV2 and TRBJ1-5): EPEVTQTPSHQVTQMGQEVILRCVPISNHLYFYWYRQILGQKVEFLVSFYNNEISEKSEIFDDQFSVERPDGSNFTLKIRSTKLEDSAMYFCASSEGAASNQPQHFGDGTRLSIL.

This clonotype was found many times. The chain joins TRBV5-1 to TRBJ2-2; D call uncertain. With 4 bases removed from V and 1 base from J, the gap between germline ends came to 11 bases. The germline V gene encodes CDR1 SGHRS and CDR2 YFSETQ. This CDR3 spans 15 amino acids. CDR3 coding DNA: TGCGCCAGCAGCCGCACCCAACTGAACACCGGGGAGCTGTTTTTT. It is translated as CASSRTQLNTGELFF.

This chain connects TRBV7-9 to TRBJ1-1; D not certain. This CDR3 spans 13 amino acids. Germline V gene sequence: CDR1 SEHNR, CDR2 FQNEAQ (reference sequence). Trimming cost V 3 bases and J 4 bases, with 9 bases left between them. CDR3 bases: TGTGCCAGCAGCTTGTGGGGATTCACTGAAGCTTTCTTT. This translates into CASSLWGFTEAFF. The complete variable domain, with remaining parts taken from reference TRBV7-9 and TRBJ1-1, reads DTGVSQNPRHKITKRGQNVTFRCDPISEHNRLYWYRQTLGQGPEFLTYFQNEAQLEKSRLLSDRFSAERPKGSFSTLEIQRTEQGDSAMYLCASSLWGFTEAFFGQGTRLTVV.

The sample holds many counts of this clonotype. This chain's CDR3 is CASSLARTSTEQYF. CDR3 nucleotide sequence: TGCGCCAGCAGCTTAGCTAGAACCTCTACCGAGCAGTACTTC. The genes are TRBV5-1 and TRBJ2-7; D is undetermined. Germline loops: CDR1 SGHRS, CDR2 YFSETQ. The length of the CDR3 is 14 residues. V lost 2 bases, J lost 6 bases, and 15 bases lay in between.

This clonotype has at least ten counts. The J gene is TRBJ1-2, the V gene TRBV12-3 or TRBV12-4, with 7 nucleotides matching TRBD1. The CDR3 totals 16 residues. The V gene end was trimmed by 6 bases and the J gene end by 4 bases; junction bases not matched to a gene: 14. The CDR3 bases are TGTGCCAGCAGAGCCAGGGGGGCAGGATGGCTCTATGGCTACACCTTC. Translation: CASRARGAGWLYGYTF.